The 13 T cell receptor beta chains in this list originate from one sample, sequenced in a study of CD8 T cells in ankylosing spondylitis. One entry per CDR3 protein results from TCRdb running MiXCR on the 5' RACE reads. The table lists roughly 180,000 distinct CDR3 sequences, approximately 9.9% of them singletons. The specimen sequenced was blood, either unsorted or a sorted T cell fraction (not recorded which). These receptors were collected from a female donor with ankylosing spondylitis or in good health (not recorded which).

This clonotype was observed a few times. The V call is TRBV27, the J call TRBJ1-1; D is undetermined. In germline, CDR1 is MNHEY, CDR2 SMNVEV (reference sequence). V was clipped by 5 bases and J by 1 base, with 11 bases between them. The CDR3 runs 14 residues. CDR3 region: CASSVRWGNTEAFF. In DNA form, the CDR3 reads TGTGCCAGCAGTGTACGGTGGGGGAACACTGAAGCTTTCTTT.

CDR3 bases: TGTGCCAGCTCTATTGGCAGTGGCACTGAAGCTTTCTTT. This codes for CASSIGSGTEAFF. The chain uses TRBV27 and TRBJ1-1; D is unclear. This CDR3 spans 13 amino acids. In germline, CDR1 is MNHEY, CDR2 SMNVEV (reference sequence). The V end lost 8 bases, the J end lost 4 bases, and 14 bases lay between the germline ends.

In this sample, this clonotype turned up a few times. The CDR3 DNA follows: TGTGCCAGCAGCTTTATTGACATCGCTTACGGCTACACCTTC. Amino acids: CASSFIDIAYGYTF. The chain joins TRBV7-9 to TRBJ1-2; D is unclear. The V end lost 3 bases, the J end lost 8 bases, and 16 bases lay between the germline ends. Germline V gene lookup returns CDR1 SEHNR and CDR2 FQNEAQ (reference sequence). The CDR3 is 14 residues long.

This clonotype was seen repeatedly, ten times or more. This chain links TRBV18 with TRBJ2-7; no reliable D call. This CDR3 contains 12 residues. Per germline, CDR1 KGHSH and CDR2 LQKENI. V lost 4 bases, J lost 11 bases, and 15 bases lay in between. The CDR3 coding sequence is TGTGCCAGCTCACACGACGGAGACGGAGAGTACTTC. Its protein product is CASSHDGDGEYF.

This clonotype occurred a few times. The chain recombines TRBV7-9 with TRBJ2-3; TRBD1 agrees at 7 bases. The germline V gene encodes CDR1 SEHNR and CDR2 FQNEAQ (reference sequence). This CDR3 region has 16 residues. Germline trimming cut 5 bases from V and 2 bases from J; bases unmatched to any gene: 10. CDR3 in DNA: TGTGCCAGCAGCCCCCGACAGGGTGGGGACACAGATACGCAGTATTTT. Translating it yields CASSPRQGGDTDTQYF.

This clonotype was found a few times. The chain has TRBV7-7 and TRBJ1-4; maybe TRBD1 (6 bases). Trimming removed 3 bases from V and 10 bases from J, with 9 bases in between. The CDR3 consists of 12 residues. From germline, CDR1 is SSHAT and CDR2 FNYEAQ (reference sequence). For the CDR3, the DNA is TGTGCCAGCAGCTTGGGCAGGGGAAAACTGTTTTTT. Translated: CASSLGRGKLFF.

This clonotype came up a few times. V is TRBV4-3 and J is TRBJ2-5; no firm D call. The ends were cut back, 8 bases at V and 4 bases at J, with 14 bases in the middle. Germline V gives CDR1 LGHNA, CDR2 YSLEER. CDR3 length: 13 residues. The CDR3 protein is CASSRRRRETQYF. The DNA of the CDR3 is TGCGCCAGCTCTCGACGGCGCCGAGAGACCCAGTACTTC.

This clonotype showed up just a few times. The CDR3 coding sequence is TGTGCCAGCAGTTTAGCGACCGTGTTAGAGGGAAACACCATATATTTT. Translated: CASSLATVLEGNTIYF. The chain couples TRBV12-3 or TRBV12-4 to TRBJ1-3; D remains ambiguous. Trimming took off 0 bases at V and 4 bases at J, with 13 bases between the two ends. The CDR3 is 16 amino acids.

This clonotype showed up many times. This rearrangement joins TRBV20-1 to TRBJ2-1; D gene uncertain. From germline, CDR1 is DFQATT and CDR2 SNEGSKA (reference sequence). Trimming removed 2 bases from V and 7 bases from J, with 12 bases in between. The CDR3 consists of 13 residues. The CDR3 nucleotides are TGCAGTGCTAGACCAGGAATAGGGAATGAGCAGTTCTTC. Its protein is CSARPGIGNEQFF.

The chain uses TRBV6-1 and TRBJ1-2; D unresolved. From germline, CDR1 is MNHNS and CDR2 SASEGT. Trimming stripped 5 bases from V and 3 bases from J, with 13 bases between. This CDR3 comprises 14 residues. This CDR3 is CASSPLLGDYGYTF. The CDR3 DNA sequence: TGTGCCAGCAGTCCCCTATTAGGAGACTATGGCTACACCTTC.

Only a few counts were recorded for this clonotype. CDR3 sequence: CASSQEWNTGELFF. The CDR3 DNA sequence: TGCGCCAGCAGCCAAGAGTGGAACACCGGGGAGCTGTTTTTT. This sequence joins TRBV4-1 and TRBJ2-2; D unresolved. The ends were cut back, 0 bases at V and 1 base at J, with 3 bases in the middle. Germline V gene lookup returns CDR1 MGHRA and CDR2 YSYEKL. This CDR3 region has 14 residues.

This clonotype was seen many times. J is TRBJ2-7 and V is TRBV29-1; D may be TRBD1 (5 bases). CDR1 and CDR2 (germline): SQVTM, ANQGSEA. V was pared by 6 bases and J by 1 base, with 13 bases between. The CDR3 totals 13 residues. CDR3 loop: CSVRSRASYEQYF. The CDR3 region has the DNA TGCAGCGTACGGTCCAGGGCGTCCTACGAGCAGTACTTC.

This clonotype was detected a few times. This chain links TRBV11-2 with TRBJ2-1; tentatively, D is TRBD1 or TRBD2 (6 bases each). The V end lost 3 bases, the J end lost 8 bases, and 17 bases lay between the germline ends. This CDR3 spans 15 amino acids. Germline assignment: CDR1 SGHAT and CDR2 FQNNGV. CDR3 amino acids: CASSFIGGAKHEQFF. In DNA, the CDR3 is TGTGCCAGCAGCTTTATCGGGGGCGCAAAACATGAGCAGTTCTTC.